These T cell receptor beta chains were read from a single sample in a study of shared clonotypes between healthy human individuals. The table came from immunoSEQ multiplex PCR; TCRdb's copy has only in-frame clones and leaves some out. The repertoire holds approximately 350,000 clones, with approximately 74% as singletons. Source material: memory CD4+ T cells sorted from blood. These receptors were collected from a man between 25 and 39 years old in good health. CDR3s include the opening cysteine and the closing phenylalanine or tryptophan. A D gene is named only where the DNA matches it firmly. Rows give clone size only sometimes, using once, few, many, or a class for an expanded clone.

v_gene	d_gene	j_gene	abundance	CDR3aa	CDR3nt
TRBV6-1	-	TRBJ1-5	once	CASSAKGISNQPQHF	TGTGCCAGCAGTGCGAAGGGAATTAGCAATCAGCCCCAGCATTTT
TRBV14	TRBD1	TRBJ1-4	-	CASSHRRDRVEEKLFF	TGTGCCAGTAGCCACCGGAGGGACAGGGTGGAAGAAAAACTGTTTTTT
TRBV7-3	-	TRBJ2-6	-	CASSFQAFGANVLTF	TGTGCCAGCAGTTTTCAGGCTTTTGGGGCCAACGTCCTGACTTTC
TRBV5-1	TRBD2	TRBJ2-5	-	CASSLAGLAGGPVGNTRLETQYF	TGCGCCAGCAGCTTGGCCGGACTAGCGGGAGGGCCTGTGGGGAATACAAGACTAGAGACCCAGTACTTC
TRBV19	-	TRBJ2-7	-	CASSIVQGTYEQYF	TGTGCCAGTAGTATAGTCCAGGGAACCTACGAGCAGTACTTC
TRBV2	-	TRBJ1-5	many	CASSESRVNQPQHF	TGTGCCAGCAGTGAGTCCAGGGTGAATCAGCCCCAGCATTTT
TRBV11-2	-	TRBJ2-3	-	CASSLSGGTDTQYF	TGTGCCAGCAGCTTATCGGGAGGCACAGATACGCAGTATTTT
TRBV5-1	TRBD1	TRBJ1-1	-	CASRPDRAGDTEAFF	TGCGCCAGCAGGCCCGACAGGGCTGGAGACACTGAAGCTTTCTTT
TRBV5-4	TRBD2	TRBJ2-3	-	CASSLTSGRADTQYF	TGTGCCAGCAGCTTGACTAGCGGGAGGGCAGATACGCAGTATTTT
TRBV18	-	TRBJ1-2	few	CASSPIGGEERYTF	TGTGCCAGCTCACCGATAGGGGGAGAGGAACGCTACACCTTC
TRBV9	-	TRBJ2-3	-	CASNPRHGGDTQYF	TGTGCCAGCAACCCCCGACACGGGGGAGATACGCAGTATTTT
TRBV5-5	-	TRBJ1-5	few	CASSLEGAAANQPQHF	TGTGCCAGCAGCTTGGAAGGGGCAGCCGCAAATCAGCCCCAGCATTTT
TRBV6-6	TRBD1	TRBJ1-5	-	CASSPTGGNQPQHF	TGTGCCAGCAGCCCGACAGGGGGGAATCAGCCCCAGCATTTT
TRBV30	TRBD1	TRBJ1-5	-	CAWKGGQTEPQHF	TGTGCCTGGAAAGGGGGCCAAACGGAGCCCCAGCATTTT
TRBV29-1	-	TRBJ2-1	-	CSVEGGMREQFF	TGCAGCGTTGAAGGGGGCATGCGTGAGCAGTTCTTC
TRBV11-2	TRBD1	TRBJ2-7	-	CASSFRSPGQGTYEQYF	TGTGCCAGCAGCTTTCGATCACCGGGACAGGGGACCTACGAGCAGTACTTC
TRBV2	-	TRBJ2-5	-	CASSEQATPAGTQYF	TGTGCCAGCAGTGAGCAGGCGACACCAGCAGGGACCCAGTACTTC
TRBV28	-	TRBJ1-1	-	CASSFTKNTEAFF	TGTGCCAGCAGTTTTACGAAGAACACTGAAGCTTTCTTT
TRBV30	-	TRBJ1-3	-	CAWQTGFGNTIYF	TGTGCCTGGCAGACAGGTTTTGGAAACACCATATATTTT
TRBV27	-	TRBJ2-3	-	CASSYQGSDTQYF	TGTGCCAGCAGTTACCAAGGCTCAGATACGCAGTATTTT
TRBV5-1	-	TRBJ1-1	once	CASSLLGGGPITGTEAFF	TGCGCCAGCAGCCTACTCGGAGGGGGGCCTATCACGGGCACTGAAGCTTTCTTT
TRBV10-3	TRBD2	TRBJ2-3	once	CAISSPAGYSDTQYF	TGTGCCATCAGTTCTCCAGCGGGATACTCAGATACGCAGTATTTT
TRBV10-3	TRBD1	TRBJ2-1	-	CAISESRTGTDEQFF	TGTGCCATCAGTGAGTCTAGGACAGGGACTGATGAGCAGTTCTTC
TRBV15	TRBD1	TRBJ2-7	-	CATSLGTGKLDEQYF	TGTGCCACCAGCCTAGGGACAGGGAAGCTCGACGAGCAGTACTTC
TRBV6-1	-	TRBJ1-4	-	CASSHSKLSNEKLFF	TGTGCCAGCAGCCACTCAAAATTATCTAATGAAAAACTGTTTTTT
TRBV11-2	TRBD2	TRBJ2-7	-	CASSLSGSLEQYF	TGTGCCAGCAGCCTTAGCGGGAGTCTCGAGCAGTACTTC
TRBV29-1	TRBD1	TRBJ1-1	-	CSGQTGTGNTEAFF	TGCAGCGGACAGACCGGGACAGGTAACACTGAAGCTTTCTTT
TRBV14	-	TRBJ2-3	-	CASSQRLAGSTDTQYF	TGTGCCAGCAGCCAGCGTTTGGCGGGTAGCACAGATACGCAGTATTTT
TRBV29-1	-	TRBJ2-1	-	CSVVWLFSYNEQFF	TGCAGCGTTGTGTGGCTGTTCTCCTACAATGAGCAGTTCTTC
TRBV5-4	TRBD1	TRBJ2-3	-	CASSPGQGRAGDTQYF	TGTGCCAGCAGCCCGGGACAGGGAAGGGCCGGCGATACGCAGTATTTT
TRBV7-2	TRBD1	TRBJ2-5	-	CASSLGPRDRVYF	TGTGCCAGCAGCCTCGGACCGAGGGACAGAGTGTACTTC
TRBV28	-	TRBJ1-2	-	CASSRDRNYGYTF	TGTGCCAGCAGCCGTGACAGAAACTATGGCTACACCTTC
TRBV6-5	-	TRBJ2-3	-	CASSQFGDTQYF	TGTGCCAGCAGTCAGTTCGGAGATACGCAGTATTTT
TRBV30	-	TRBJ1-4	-	CAWKLDWDEKLFF	TGTGCCTGGAAGCTTGATTGGGATGAAAAACTGTTTTTT
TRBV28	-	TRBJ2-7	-	CASGVFHEQYF	TGTGCCAGCGGGGTCTTTCACGAGCAGTACTTC
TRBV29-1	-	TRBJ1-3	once	CSVVDWDQNAGNTIYF	TGCAGCGTTGTCGATTGGGACCAGAACGCTGGAAACACCATATATTTT
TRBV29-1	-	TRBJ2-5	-	CSVASPSETQYF	TGCAGCGTCGCCAGCCCGTCGGAGACCCAGTACTTC
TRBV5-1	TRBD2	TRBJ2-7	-	CASSTGTSGSSYEQYF	TGCGCCAGCAGCACCGGGACTAGCGGGAGCTCCTACGAGCAGTACTTC
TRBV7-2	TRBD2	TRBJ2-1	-	CASNLAGAGNEQFF	TGTGCCAGCAACTTAGCGGGAGCGGGTAATGAGCAGTTCTTC